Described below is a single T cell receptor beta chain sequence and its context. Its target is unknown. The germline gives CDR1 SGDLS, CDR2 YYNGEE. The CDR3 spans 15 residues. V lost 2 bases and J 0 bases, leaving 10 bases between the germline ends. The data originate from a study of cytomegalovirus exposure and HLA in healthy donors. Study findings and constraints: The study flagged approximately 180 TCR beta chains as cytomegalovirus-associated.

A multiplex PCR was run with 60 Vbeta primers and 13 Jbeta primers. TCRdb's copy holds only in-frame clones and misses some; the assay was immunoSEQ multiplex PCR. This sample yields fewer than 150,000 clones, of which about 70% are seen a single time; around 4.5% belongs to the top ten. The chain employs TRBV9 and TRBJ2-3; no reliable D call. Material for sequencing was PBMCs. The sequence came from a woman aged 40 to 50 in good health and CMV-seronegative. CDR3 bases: TGTGCCAGCAGCGTCCGCGCACTAAGCACAGATACGCAGTATTTT. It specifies CASSVRALSTDTQYF.